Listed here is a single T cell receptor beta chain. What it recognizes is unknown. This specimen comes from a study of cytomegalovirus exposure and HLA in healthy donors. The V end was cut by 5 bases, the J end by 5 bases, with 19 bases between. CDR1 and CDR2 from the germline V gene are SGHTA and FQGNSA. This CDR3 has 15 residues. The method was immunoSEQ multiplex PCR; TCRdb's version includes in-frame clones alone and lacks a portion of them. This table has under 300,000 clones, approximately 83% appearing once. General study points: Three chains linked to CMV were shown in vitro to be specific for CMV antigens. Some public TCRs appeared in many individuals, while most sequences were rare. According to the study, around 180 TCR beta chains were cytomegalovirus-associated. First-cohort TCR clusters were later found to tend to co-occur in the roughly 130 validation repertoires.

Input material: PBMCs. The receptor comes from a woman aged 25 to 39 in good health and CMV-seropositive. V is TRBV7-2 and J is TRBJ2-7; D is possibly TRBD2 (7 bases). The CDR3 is CASSPLQGGIDEQYF. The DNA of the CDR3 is TGTGCCAGCAGCCCACTACAGGGAGGGATCGACGAGCAGTACTTC.